This note documents a single T cell receptor beta chain sequence. V was trimmed by 5 bases and J by 8 bases, leaving 18 bases between them. Germline V CDR1 and CDR2: LNHDA, SQIVND (reference sequence). This CDR3 has 15 residues. This record belongs to a study of CD8 T cells in Susac syndrome. An amount of RNA that ranged from roughly 0.5 to 1 ug was reverse transcribed with random hexamers. One entry per CDR3 protein results from TCRdb running MiXCR on the immunoSEQ multiplex PCR reads. The data contain about 300,000 distinct CDR3 sequences, around 92% of them singletons. The V gene is TRBV19, the J gene TRBJ1-4, with D hard to call. This clonotype was obtained from a human donor with multiple sclerosis. The sequenced material came from CD4+ T cells from PBMCs. The CDR3: CASSRADQGNEKLFF. CDR3 in DNA: TGTGCCAGTAGTCGGGCAGACCAAGGAAACGAAAAACTGTTTTTT.